What follows is one T cell receptor (beta chain) and its context. The sample comes from a study of shared clonotypes between healthy human individuals. TCRdb's table, derived via immunoSEQ multiplex PCR, lists solely in-frame clones and lacks some. The data show about 530,000 clones, about 96% seen once. The ends lost 6 bases at V and 8 bases at J; junction bases unmatched: 7. The CDR3 spans 14 residues. Germline CDR1 MNHNY, CDR2 SVGAGI (reference sequence). The origin of this receptor is a woman aged 25 to 39 in good health. The sample was naive CD4+ T cells sorted from blood. Subset defined: CD45RA+ positively selected. The rearrangement joins TRBV6-6 to TRBJ1-2; 12 bases are shared with TRBD1. DNA of the CDR3: TGTGCCAGCAGCTGGGGACAGGGGGCTGAAGGCTACACCTTC. Its translation is CASSWGQGAEGYTF.